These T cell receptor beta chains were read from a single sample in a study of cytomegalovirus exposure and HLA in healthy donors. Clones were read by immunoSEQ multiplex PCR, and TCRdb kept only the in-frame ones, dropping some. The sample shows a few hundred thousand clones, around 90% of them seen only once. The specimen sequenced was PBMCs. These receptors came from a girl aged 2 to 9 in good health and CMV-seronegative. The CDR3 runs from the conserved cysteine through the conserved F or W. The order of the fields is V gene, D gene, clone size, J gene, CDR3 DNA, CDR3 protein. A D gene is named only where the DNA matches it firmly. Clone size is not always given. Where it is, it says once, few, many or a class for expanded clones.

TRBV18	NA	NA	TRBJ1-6	TGTGCCAGCTCACCAAGACAGAACATATCACCCCTCCACTTT	CASSPRQNISPLHF
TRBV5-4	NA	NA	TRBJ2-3	TGTGCCAGCAGCTTGGACTTCACAGATACGCAGTATTTT	CASSLDFTDTQYF
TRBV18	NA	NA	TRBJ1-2	TGTGCCAGCTCACCCTCGACAGCCTATGGCTACACCTTC	CASSPSTAYGYTF
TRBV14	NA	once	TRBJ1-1	TGTGCCAGCAGTTCGGCAGGCATTGAAGCTTTCTTT	CASSSAGIEAFF
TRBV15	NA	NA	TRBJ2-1	TGTGCCACCAGCACCGTTAGACAGAGCTCCTACAATGAGCAGTTCTTC	CATSTVRQSSYNEQFF
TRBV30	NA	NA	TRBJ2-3	TGTGCCTGGAGTAACACGCCTAGCACAGATACGCAGTATTTT	CAWSNTPSTDTQYF
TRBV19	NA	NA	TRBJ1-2	TGTGCCAGTAGTAGGACAGAATATGGCTACACCTTC	CASSRTEYGYTF
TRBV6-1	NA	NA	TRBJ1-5	TGTGCCAGCACGTCGGAGGGATGGAGCAATCAGCCCCAGCATTTT	CASTSEGWSNQPQHF
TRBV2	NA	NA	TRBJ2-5	TGTGCCAGCAGACAGGGACGGGAGACCCAGTACTTC	CASRQGRETQYF
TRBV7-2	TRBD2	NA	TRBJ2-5	TGTGCCAGCAGCTTACGGGGGGTTGAAACCCAGTACTTC	CASSLRGVETQYF